The TCR beta chain under discussion was sequenced for a study of T cells in Graves' hyperthyroidism and ophthalmopathy. This CDR3 is 15 amino acids long. The V gene end was trimmed by 1 base and the J gene end by 7 bases; junction bases not matched to a gene: 6. Germline CDR1 and CDR2: KGHDR and SFDVKD. Study observations and caveats: Clonotypes that were expanded in thyroid above 0.001 mostly appeared in blood too.

The CDR3 regions of TCR beta were amplified from RNA transcripts. TCR CDR3 underwent first-round RT-PCR with the HTBI primer set. TCRdb independently ran MiXCR on the multiplex PCR reads; one entry per CDR3 protein. The table includes around 600,000 distinct CDR3 sequences, about 15% detected once. Over 18 months, lack of ophthalmopathy progression marked Graves' hyperthyroidism as stable. Hyperthyroidism in the patients, aged 18 to 65, was newly diagnosed and under 2 months in duration. Clinical symptoms, serum thyroxine, TRAb, thyroid ultrasound and orbital computed tomography established diagnosis. This clonotype was seen a handful of times. What it binds is unknown.

The V call is TRBV24-1, the J call TRBJ1-2; TRBD1 matches at 9 bases. Sequencing was done on a sample of blood. The sequence came from a woman aged 25 to 39 with Graves' hyperthyroidism. Written as DNA, the CDR3 is TGTGCCACCAGTGATTTCCCTGGGACAGGGACTGGCTACACCTTC. Translating it yields CATSDFPGTGTGYTF.